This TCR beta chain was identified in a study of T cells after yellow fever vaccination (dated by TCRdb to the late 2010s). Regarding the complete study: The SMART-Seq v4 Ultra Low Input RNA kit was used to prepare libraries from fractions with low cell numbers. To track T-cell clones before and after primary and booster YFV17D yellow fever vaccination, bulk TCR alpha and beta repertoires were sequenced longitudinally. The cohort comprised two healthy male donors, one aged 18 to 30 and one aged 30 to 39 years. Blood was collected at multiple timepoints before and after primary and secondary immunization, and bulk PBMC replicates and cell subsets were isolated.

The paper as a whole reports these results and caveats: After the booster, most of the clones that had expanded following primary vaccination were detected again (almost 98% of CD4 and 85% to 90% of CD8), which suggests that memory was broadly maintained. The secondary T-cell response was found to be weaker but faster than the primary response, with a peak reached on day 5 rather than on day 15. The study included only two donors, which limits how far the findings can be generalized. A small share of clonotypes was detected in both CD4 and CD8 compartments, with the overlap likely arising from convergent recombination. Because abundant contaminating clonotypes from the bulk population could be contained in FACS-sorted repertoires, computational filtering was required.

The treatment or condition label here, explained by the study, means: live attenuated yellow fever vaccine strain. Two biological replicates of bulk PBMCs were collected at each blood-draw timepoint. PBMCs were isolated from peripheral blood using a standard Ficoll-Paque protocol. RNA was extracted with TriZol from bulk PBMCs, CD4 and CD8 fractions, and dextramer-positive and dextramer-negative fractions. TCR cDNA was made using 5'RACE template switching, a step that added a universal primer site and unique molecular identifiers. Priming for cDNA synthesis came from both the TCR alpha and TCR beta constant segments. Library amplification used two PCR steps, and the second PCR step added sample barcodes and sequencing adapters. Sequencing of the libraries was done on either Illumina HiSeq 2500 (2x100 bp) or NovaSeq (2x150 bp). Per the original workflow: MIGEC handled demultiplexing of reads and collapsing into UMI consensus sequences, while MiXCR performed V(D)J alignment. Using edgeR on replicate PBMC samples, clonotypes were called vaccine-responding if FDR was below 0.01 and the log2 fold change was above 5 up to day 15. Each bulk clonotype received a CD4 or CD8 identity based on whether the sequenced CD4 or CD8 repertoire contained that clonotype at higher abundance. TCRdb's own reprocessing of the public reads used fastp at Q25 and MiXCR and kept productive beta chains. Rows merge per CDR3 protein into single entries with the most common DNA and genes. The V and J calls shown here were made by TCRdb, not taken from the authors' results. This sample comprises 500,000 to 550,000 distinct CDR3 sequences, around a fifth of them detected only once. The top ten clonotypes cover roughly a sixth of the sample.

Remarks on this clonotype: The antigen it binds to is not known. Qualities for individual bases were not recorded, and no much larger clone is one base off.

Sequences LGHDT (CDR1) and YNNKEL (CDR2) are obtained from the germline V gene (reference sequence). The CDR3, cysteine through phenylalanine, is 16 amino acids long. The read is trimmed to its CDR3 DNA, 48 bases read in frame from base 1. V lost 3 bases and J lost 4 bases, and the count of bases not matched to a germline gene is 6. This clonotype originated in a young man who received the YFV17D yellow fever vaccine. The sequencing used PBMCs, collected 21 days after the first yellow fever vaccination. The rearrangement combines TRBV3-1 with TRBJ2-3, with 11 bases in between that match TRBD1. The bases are TGTGCCAGCAGCCAGCAGGGACAGGGGGTTGCAGATACGCAGTATTTT. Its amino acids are CASSQQGQGVADTQYF.